The 20 T cell receptor beta chains in this list originate from one sample, sequenced in a study of tumor-infiltrating lymphocytes in oesophageal squamous cell carcinoma. A single record per CDR3 protein comes from TCRdb applying MiXCR to the PCR reads. The top ten hold 15% to 20% of the sample, which has nearly 11,000 distinct CDR3 sequences, roughly 50% seen once. The sequenced material came from esophageal tumor tissue. These receptors were obtained from a female donor with esophageal squamous cell carcinoma.

The chain employs TRBV28 and TRBJ2-7; 10 bases are shared with TRBD2. Germline assignment: CDR1 MDHEN and CDR2 SYDVKM. V dropped 2 bases and J dropped 12; count of bases not matched to a gene: 4. The CDR3 is 12 residues long. CDR3 in amino acids: CASSLTSGTLYF. The CDR3 DNA reads TGTGCCAGCAGTTTAACTAGCGGGACCTTGTACTTC.

Concerning this clonotype itself: A read error may produce the germline difference seen at one junction end. The V and J genes are TRBV28 and TRBJ1-1; unclear D gene. The CDR3 has 13 amino acids. Germline lookup yields CDR1 MDHEN and CDR2 SYDVKM. The CDR3 nucleotides read TGTGCCAGCGGTTTTAAGGGGAACACTGAAGCTTTCTTT. This gives the protein CASGFKGNTEAFF.

The V gene is TRBV24-1, the J gene TRBJ2-3, with TRBD2 identical over 12 bases. Unmatched junction bases numbered 1, after V lost 1 base and J lost 3 bases. CDR1 KGHDR and CDR2 SFDVKD come from the germline V gene. The CDR3 is made up of 16 amino acids. The CDR3 coding sequence is TGTGCCACCAGTGATTTACTAGCGGGAGGAACAGATACGCAGTATTTT. Its translation: CATSDLLAGGTDTQYF.

This clonotype was seen ten or more times. V usage is TRBV6-1 and J usage is TRBJ2-7; 9 positions match TRBD1. The CDR3 has 15 amino acids. After removal of 4 bases from V and 5 bases from J, the junction contained 9 bases not matched to a gene. Germline loops: CDR1 MNHNS, CDR2 SASEGT. This chain's CDR3 is CASSGPGQGSNEQYF. CDR3 bases: TGTGCCAGCAGTGGGCCTGGACAGGGGTCCAACGAGCAGTACTTC.

This chain connects TRBV4-3 to TRBJ2-5; tentative D call: TRBD2 (6 bases). The ends were cut back, 8 bases at V and 2 bases at J, with 15 bases in the middle. This CDR3 region has 14 residues. Germline CDR1 and CDR2: LGHNA and YSLEER. DNA of the CDR3: TGCGCCAGCTCCTTTAGCGGTTCACAAGAGACCCAGTACTTC. Protein product: CASSFSGSQETQYF.

The chain has TRBV6-2 or TRBV6-3 and TRBJ2-1; 7 bases are shared with TRBD1. The CDR3 covers 14 residues. The junction had 6 bases not matched to a gene; V was cut back by 5 bases and J by 5 bases. In germline, CDR1 is MNHEY, CDR2 SVGEGT. The CDR3: CASSIWTGHNEQFF. Here the CDR3 DNA reads TGTGCCAGCAGTATTTGGACAGGACACAATGAGCAGTTCTTC.

This clonotype has more than one count but fewer than ten. A much bigger clone sits one base away, suggesting this may be a read error. The CDR3 sequence: CASSLTSQGYNEQYF. DNA for the CDR3: TGTGCCAGCAGCTTAACGTCTCAAGGCTACAATGAGCAGTACTTC. The chain is built from TRBV7-3 and TRBJ2-1, with D uncertain. The end of the DNA aligns better with TRBJ2-7, so the J call may be wrong. The germline V gene encodes CDR1 SGHTA and CDR2 FQGTGA. This CDR3 contains 15 residues.

The rearrangement joins TRBV7-8 to TRBJ1-1; D not certain. The J call is uncertain, as TRBJ2-1 better fits the DNA end. CDR1 and CDR2 from the germline V gene are SGHVS and FQNEAQ. The CDR3 totals 16 residues. CDR3: CASSLAGGVRHNEQFF. The CDR3 DNA follows: TGTGCCAGCAGCTTAGCGGGCGGAGTGCGGCACAATGAGCAGTTCTTC.

For the CDR3, the DNA is TGTGCCAGCAGCCCCACCAGGTCGGGGCTTAACAACTACGAGCAGTACTTC. Its translation: CASSPTRSGLNNYEQYF. The V and J genes are TRBV6-1 and TRBJ2-7, with D perhaps TRBD1 or TRBD2 (5 bases each). CDR3 size: 17 residues. The germline CDR1 and CDR2 sequences are MNHNS and SASEGT. Deletions cut 6 bases from V and 3 bases from J, with 24 bases between.

The sample holds a few counts of this clonotype. The rearrangement uses TRBV18 and TRBJ2-7; 11 bases align to TRBD2. The CDR3 loop spans 15 amino acids. Trimming at V came to 3 bases and at J to 7 bases, leaving 8 bases not matched to a gene. Looked up from germline, CDR1 is KGHSH and CDR2 is LQKENI. The CDR3 sequence: CASSPTSGSSNEQYF. The DNA for the CDR3 is TGTGCCAGCTCACCCACTAGCGGGAGTTCCAATGAGCAGTACTTC.

The chain has TRBV7-6 and TRBJ2-7; tentatively, D is TRBD2 (6 bases). Trimming shortened V by 4 bases and J by 2 bases, and 18 bases separated the two germline ends. CDR1 and CDR2 from the germline V gene are SGHVS and FNYEAQ. This CDR3 region has 16 residues. CDR3 bases: TGTGCCAGCAGCTACCGGATTGGCGGGGCGGCCTACGAGCAGTACTTC. This gives the protein CASSYRIGGAAYEQYF.

The chain has TRBV7-2 and TRBJ2-7; 9 bases are a match to TRBD2. This CDR3 comprises 15 residues. Germline CDR1 SGHTA, CDR2 FQGNSA. The ends lost 5 bases at V and 4 bases at J; junction bases unmatched: 9. CDR3 nucleotide sequence: TGTGCCAGCAGCCCTCGCGCTAGCGGGATATACGAGCAGTACTTC. Encoded protein: CASSPRASGIYEQYF.

The rearrangement uses TRBV7-6 and TRBJ2-5; D gene uncertain. The end of the DNA fits TRBJ2-1 better, so the J call may be wrong. Per germline, CDR1 SGHVS and CDR2 FNYEAQ. The length of the CDR3 is 13 residues. The chain's CDR3 is CASSLPTYNEQFF. The CDR3 DNA follows: TGTGCCAGCAGCTTACCGACCTACAATGAGCAGTTCTTC.

V is TRBV7-3 and J is TRBJ1-2; 8 nucleotides agree with TRBD1. The CDR3 length is 14 residues. Germline V lookup: CDR1 SGHTA, CDR2 FQGTGA. V trimming: 5 bases; J trimming: 7 bases; junction bases outside the gene matches: 9. This CDR3 reads CASSPGQGIGGYTF. The CDR3 DNA reads as TGTGCCAGCAGCCCCGGACAGGGAATAGGTGGCTACACCTTC. Combining the CDR3 with reference TRBV7-3 and TRBJ1-2 gives the whole variable domain GAGVSQTPSNKVTEKGKYVELRCDPISGHTALYWYRQSLGQGPEFLIYFQGTGAADDSGLPNDRFFAVRPEGSVSTLKIQRTERGDSAVYLCASSPGQGIGGYTFGSGTRLTVV.

The chain couples TRBV11-2 to TRBJ1-1; D gene ambiguous. CDR3 size: 15 residues. The germline V gene has CDR1 SGHAT and CDR2 FQNNGV. V was cut by 1 base and J by 1 base, with 10 bases left in between. The CDR3 nucleotides read TGTGCCAGCAGCTTAGGTCTCCAAAGGAACACTGAAGCTTTCTTT. This sequence encodes CASSLGLQRNTEAFF.

About this clonotype itself: The junction departs from the called germline gene at one end, perhaps through a read error. The V and J genes are TRBV5-4 and TRBJ2-2; no firm D call. The CDR3 runs to 16 residues. Per the germline V gene, CDR1 is SGHNT and CDR2 is YYREEE (reference sequence). CDR3 coding DNA: TGCGCCAGCAGCTTGGCTTTCGGCCAAGGAACCGGGGAGCTGTTTTTT. This gives the protein CASSLAFGQGTGELFF.

This clonotype qualifies as large. CDR3 in DNA: TGTGCCAGCGCTCAAATCCCTCTCAGCGGGAGAGAGACCCAGTACTTC. Its protein is CASAQIPLSGRETQYF. This chain joins TRBV7-8 and TRBJ2-5; 8 nucleotides match TRBD2. This CDR3 region has 16 residues. CDR1 SGHVS and CDR2 FQNEAQ come from the germline V gene. V trimming: 8 bases; J trimming: 4 bases; junction bases outside the gene matches: 15.

To note about this clonotype: An end of the junction does not agree with germline; a read error may underlie this. The V gene is TRBV19, the J gene TRBJ1-1, with 7 positions matching TRBD1. The length of the CDR3 is 13 residues. Per the germline V gene, CDR1 is LNHDA and CDR2 is SQIVND (reference sequence). The CDR3 spells CASRDRRNTEALF. The CDR3 nucleotides are TGTGCCAGTCGGGACAGACGGAACACTGAAGCTTTATTT.

This clonotype was recorded a few times. Since no conserved phenylalanine or tryptophan closes the CDR3, a read error is the likely cause. The DNA is left out, because the CDR3 cannot be placed on it with certainty; the CDR3 is given as TCRdb lists it. This chain joins TRBV7-2 and TRBJ2-6; the table calls TRBD2, which could not be checked here. The germline V gene encodes CDR1 SGHTA and CDR2 FQGNSA. The CDR3 sequence runs 19 residues, both termini included. The CDR3 loop is CASSLDGASGSISEQFFGA.

V usage is TRBV7-3 and J usage is TRBJ2-6; D is unresolved. The CDR3 contains 15 residues. The V end was cut by 5 bases, the J end by 1 base, with 9 bases between. The germline CDR1 and CDR2 sequences are SGHTA and FQGTGA. The CDR3: CASSDILSGANVLTF. DNA for the CDR3: TGTGCCAGCAGCGATATACTTTCTGGGGCCAACGTCCTGACTTTC.